This T cell receptor beta chain was documented in a study of blood T cell repertoires in COVID-19. Trimming took 4 bases from V and 3 from J, leaving 20 bases between them. Looked up from germline, CDR1 is SGHRS and CDR2 is YFSETQ. CDR3 length: 18 amino acids. Sequencing was performed with immunoSEQ multiplex PCR; in TCRdb, only in-frame clones are kept and a portion is missing. The sample consists of under 250,000 clones, 80% to 90% of them appearing once. Only a few counts were recorded for this clone. The TCR sequence derives from a woman aged 60-75 years who had recovered from COVID-19. V is TRBV5-1 and J is TRBJ1-6; TRBD1 is a possible D gene (5 bases). Sequencing was carried out using peripheral blood. The CDR3 is CASSRGTDTSVYNSPLHF. The CDR3 bases are TGCGCCAGCAGCCGCGGGACCGATACTTCTGTCTATAATTCACCCCTCCACTTT.